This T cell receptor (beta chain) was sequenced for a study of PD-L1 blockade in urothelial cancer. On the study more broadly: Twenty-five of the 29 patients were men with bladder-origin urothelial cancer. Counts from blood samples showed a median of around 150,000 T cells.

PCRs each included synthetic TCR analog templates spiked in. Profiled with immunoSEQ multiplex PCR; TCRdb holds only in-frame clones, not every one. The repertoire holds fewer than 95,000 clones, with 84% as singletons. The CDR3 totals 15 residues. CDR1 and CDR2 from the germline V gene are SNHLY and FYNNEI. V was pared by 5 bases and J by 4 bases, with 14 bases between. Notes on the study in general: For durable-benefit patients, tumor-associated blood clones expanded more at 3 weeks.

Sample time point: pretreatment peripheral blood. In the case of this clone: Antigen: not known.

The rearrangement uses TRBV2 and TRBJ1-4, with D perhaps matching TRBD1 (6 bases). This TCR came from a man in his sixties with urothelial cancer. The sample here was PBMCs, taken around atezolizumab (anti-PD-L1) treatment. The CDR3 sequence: CASSTGWADNEKLFF. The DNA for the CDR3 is TGTGCCAGCAGTACAGGGTGGGCAGATAATGAAAAACTGTTTTTT.